This TCR beta chain was documented in a study of tumor-infiltrating lymphocytes in oesophageal squamous cell carcinoma. TCRdb ran MiXCR on the PCR reads and lists one entry per CDR3 protein. The repertoire holds approximately 11,000 distinct CDR3 sequences, with about 60% as singletons. Looked up from germline, CDR1 is MNHNS and CDR2 is SASEGT. The CDR3 is 17 residues long. Sequenced input: esophageal tumor tissue. The rearrangement uses TRBV6-1 and TRBJ2-7; D gene uncertain. The DNA end favors TRBJ2-5, so the J call may be wrong. The TCR comes from a male donor with esophageal squamous cell carcinoma. CDR3 sequence (DNA): TGTGCCAGCAGTGAAGGGAGCTTTACATTACCACAAGAGACCCAGTACTTC. It codes for CASSEGSFTLPQETQYF.